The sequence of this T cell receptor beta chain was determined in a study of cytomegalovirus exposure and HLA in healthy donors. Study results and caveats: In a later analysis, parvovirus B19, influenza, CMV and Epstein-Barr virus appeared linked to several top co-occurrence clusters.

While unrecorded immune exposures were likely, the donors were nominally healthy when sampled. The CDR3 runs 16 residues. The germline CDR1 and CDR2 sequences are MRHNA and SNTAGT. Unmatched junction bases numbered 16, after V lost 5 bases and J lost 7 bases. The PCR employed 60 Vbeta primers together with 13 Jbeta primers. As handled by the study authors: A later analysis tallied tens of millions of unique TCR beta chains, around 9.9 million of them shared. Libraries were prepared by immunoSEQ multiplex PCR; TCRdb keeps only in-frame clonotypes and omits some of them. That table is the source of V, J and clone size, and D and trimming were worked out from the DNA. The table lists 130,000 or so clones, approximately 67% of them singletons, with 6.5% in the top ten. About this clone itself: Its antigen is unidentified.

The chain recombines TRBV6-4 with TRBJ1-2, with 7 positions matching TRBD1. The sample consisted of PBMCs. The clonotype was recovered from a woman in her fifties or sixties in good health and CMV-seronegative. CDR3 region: CASSLLQDRFPRGYTF. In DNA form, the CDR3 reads TGTGCCAGCAGTCTACTCCAGGACAGGTTCCCTCGTGGCTACACCTTC.